This TCR beta chain comes out of a study of T cell repertoires in aging, cancer and after chemotherapy. Findings and limits, study-wide: In each cancer cohort, median generation probability increased across chemotherapy, suggesting thymic output rebounded. Age-matched healthy donors had significantly more diverse, less clonal blood TCR repertoires than untreated cancer patients.

Amplification of TCR beta used genomic DNA extracted from peripheral blood. Germline V gene sequence: CDR1 KGHSH, CDR2 LQKENI. V lost 2 bases and J 1 base, leaving 11 bases between the germline ends. CDR3 length: 15 residues. By its share, this clonotype is medium-sized. Its antigen is still unknown. A mixed TRB-A/B primer pool amplified rearranged TRB by multiplex touch-down PCR. TCRdb processed the multiplex PCR reads anew with MiXCR; each CDR3 protein has one entry. The sample has thousands of distinct CDR3 sequences; 25% to 30% are singletons. The receptor was derived from a human donor in good health. The V call is TRBV18, the J call TRBJ1-1; D is possibly TRBD1 (5 bases). The material sequenced was blood. CDR3 DNA sequence: TGTGCCAGCTCACCATCGACGGGACGGAACACTGAAGCTTTCTTT. Translation: CASSPSTGRNTEAFF. The whole variable domain, remainder taken from reference TRBV18 and TRBJ1-1, is NAGVMQNPRHLVRRRGQEARLRCSPMKGHSHVYWYRQLPEEGLKFMVYLQKENIIDESGMPKERFSAEFPKEGPSILRIQQVVRGDSAAYFCASSPSTGRNTEAFFGQGTRLTVV.